This TCR beta chain was captured in a study of blood T cells in healthy people across ages. Study outcomes and limitations: Among long-lived donors, naive CD4+ cells were more numerous and diversity higher than in aged donors. Unsorted PBMC material precluded a definitive naive versus antigen-experienced comparison.

Germline V gene data show CDR1 as MNHNS and CDR2 as SASEGT. This CDR3 has 15 residues. Trimming removed 2 bases from V and 3 bases from J, with 14 bases in between. Only a few counts were recorded for this clonotype. Its antigen is currently unknown. The authors ran a second PCR of roughly 7 to 11 cycles using a sample-barcoded 5' primer and a J-beta primer mix. Carrying 12 random nucleotides, a template-switch adaptor labeled each individual cDNA molecule. MiXCR was run by TCRdb on the 5' RACE reads, yielding one entry per CDR3 protein. The data contain 800,000 to 950,000 distinct CDR3 sequences, around 48% of them singletons.

This chain joins TRBV6-1 and TRBJ2-7; TRBD1 might be the D (5 bases). What was sequenced was blood. The receptor's source is a man aged 25-45 years in good health. In DNA form, the CDR3 reads TGTGCCAGCAGTGAATTGGCAGCCCAGGGCTACGAGCAGTACTTC. It encodes CASSELAAQGYEQYF.